The following is a TCR beta chain sequence with its context. This record belongs to a study of blood T cell repertoires in COVID-19. Study in general: Specimens from acute and convalescent COVID-19 originated in the United States, Italy and Spain. PBMCs, B-cell-depleted T cells, or T cells were the source of the cDNA or gDNA that made up the material.

How the authors handled the data: Scientists estimated how many nucleated cells there were by amplifying reference gene primers. Method: immunoSEQ multiplex PCR; TCRdb's copy keeps in-frame clones and lacks some. Clone size and the V and J calls come from that table; the DNA yielded D and trimming. The sample lists more than 300,000 clones, roughly 90% occurring once. CDR1 MNHEY and CDR2 SMNVEV come from the germline V gene (reference sequence). CDR3 length: 12 residues. V dropped 8 bases and J dropped 6; count of bases not matched to a gene: 6. This sequence was found in a man between 18 and 35 years old who had recovered from COVID-19. Sample: peripheral blood. This chain connects TRBV27 to TRBJ2-7; 8 positions match TRBD2. The CDR3 reads CASQSGGGEQYF. In DNA form, the CDR3 reads TGTGCCAGCCAGTCGGGAGGGGGCGAGCAGTACTTC.